The 24 T cell receptor beta chains reported below all come from one sample, sequenced in a study of T cells in women clearing cervical HPV infection. Assay: immunoSEQ multiplex PCR; the TCRdb copy retains only in-frame clones and omits some. This sample's table reports 48,000 or so clones. The sequencing sample was made of blood buffy coat. The receptors shown here come from a woman aged 18 to 75 with a cervical HPV16 infection that either progressed to CIN3+ or cleared (not recorded which).

Details on this clone: The CDR3 end falls 3 residues outside the read, so it is completed with the germline J gene. V gene TRBV2 combines with J gene TRBJ2-5; TRBD1 matches at 10 bases. The CDR3 covers 14 residues. The ends lost 7 bases at V and 4 bases at J; junction bases unmatched: 6. Germline V gene lookup returns CDR1 SNHLY and CDR2 FYNNEI. The CDR3 protein is CASTGQGGRETQYF. The sequenced part of the CDR3 DNA is TGTGCCAGCACAGGACAGGGGGGTCGAGAGACC.

Comments on this clone: The read terminates 3 residues ahead of where the CDR3 ends, so the germline J gene completes it. This chain connects TRBV29-1 to TRBJ2-1; TRBD2 matches at 11 bases. V lost 3 bases and J lost 8; bases outside the gene matches: 15. This CDR3 is built from 17 residues. Germline-derived CDR1 and CDR2 are SQVTM and ANQGSEA. The DNA read from the CDR3 is TGCAGCGTTGAGAGTCCCTCGACTAGCGGGGCCATGGATGAG. This gives the protein CSVESPSTSGAMDE. The entire CDR3 reads CSVESPSTSGAMDEQFF.

Concerning this clone itself: From the germline J gene comes the end of the CDR3, since the read stops 3 residues before it. The rearrangement joins TRBV20-1 to TRBJ2-1; the match to TRBD2 covers 7 bases. Trimming cost V 2 bases and J 0 bases; bases outside gene matches: 4. The CDR3 extends over 15 amino acids. Germline CDR1 DFQATT, CDR2 SNEGSKA (reference sequence). Incomplete CDR3 DNA: TGCAGTGCTAGACAGACTAGCTCCTCCTACAATGAG. This sequence encodes CSARQTSSSYNE. The full CDR3 is CSARQTSSSYNEQFF.

As for this clone: The observed sequence ends 3 residues before the CDR3 terminus, with the missing tail filled in from the germline J gene. This chain links TRBV20-1 with TRBJ2-4, with 7 bases lining up with TRBD2. In germline, CDR1 is DFQATT, CDR2 SNEGSKA (reference sequence). J gave up 0 bases and V 0 bases, and 5 bases lay outside the gene matches. The CDR3 totals 16 residues. CDR3 DNA, as far as it was read: TGCAGTGCTAGAGATCTAGCGGACTTAGCCAAAAACATT. Encoded protein: CSARDLADLAKNI. The whole CDR3 protein reads CSARDLADLAKNIQYF.

In the case of this clone: The read halts 3 residues ahead of the CDR3 end, with the missing end drawn from the germline J gene. The genes are TRBV5-1 and TRBJ2-7; the match to TRBD1 covers 7 bases. The CDR3 covers 13 residues. V shed 4 bases, J shed 3 bases, and the junction held 4 bases outside the gene matches. Germline V gene data show CDR1 as SGHRS and CDR2 as YFSETQ. CDR3 region: CASSRDRVYEQYF. CDR3 bases read: TGCGCCAGCAGCCGCGACAGGGTCTACGAG.

Notes on this clone: The CDR3 end lies 3 residues beyond the end of the read and is filled in from the germline J gene. Within the sample, other DNA sequences also encode this same CDR3. The chain links TRBV2 to TRBJ1-2; D may be TRBD1 (6 bases). Germline CDR1 is SNHLY and CDR2 is FYNNEI. This CDR3 has 17 residues. With 6 bases removed from V and 6 bases from J, the gap between germline ends came to 26 bases. The DNA read from the CDR3 is TGTGCCAGCAGCCCAATGGCGGGGGGCGATTTGAGGAATGGC. It yields the protein CASSPMAGGDLRNG. In full, the CDR3 is CASSPMAGGDLRNGYTF.

A remark on this clone: The read ends 3 residues shy of where the CDR3 ends; the end is completed using the germline J gene. The J gene is TRBJ2-1, the V gene TRBV14; TRBD1 aligns across 7 bases. Germline trimming cut 0 bases from V and 0 bases from J; bases unmatched to any gene: 2. Germline V gene data show CDR1 as SGHDN and CDR2 as FVKESK. This CDR3 is built from 16 residues. CDR3 residues: CASSQEGDSSYNEQFF. The CDR3 bases that were read are TGTGCCAGCAGCCAAGAGGGGGACAGCTCCTACAATGAG.

Concerning this clone itself: The read comes to an end 3 residues before the CDR3 does, leaving the germline J gene to fill in the end. The chain couples TRBV19 to TRBJ2-7; D may be TRBD1 or TRBD2 (6 bases each). CDR1 is LNHDA, CDR2 SQIVND, per germline (reference sequence). Trimming removed 6 bases at V and 3 bases at J, with 15 bases between. The CDR3 consists of 14 residues. CDR3 bases read: TGTGCCAGTAGAGGAGGGGGAGTGGGCTACGAG. Amino acid sequence: CASRGGGVGYE. The whole CDR3 protein reads CASRGGGVGYEQYF.

As for this clone: The observed sequence ends 3 residues before the CDR3 terminus, with the missing tail filled in from the germline J gene. The chain recombines TRBV28 with TRBJ2-1, with 7 bases fitting TRBD2. Germline CDR1 is MDHEN and CDR2 is SYDVKM. This CDR3 spans 16 amino acids. Germline trimming cut 1 base from V and 5 bases from J; bases unmatched to any gene: 8. CDR3: CASSLFRTRVNNEQFF. CDR3 DNA, as far as it was read: TGTGCCAGCAGTTTATTTAGGACTAGAGTTAACAATGAG.

Comment on this clone: The sequenced fragment ends 3 residues before the CDR3 boundary, so the rest is inferred from the germline J gene. This chain connects TRBV7-8 to TRBJ2-7; 9 positions agree with TRBD2. Germline V gene data show CDR1 as SGHVS and CDR2 as FQNEAQ. The CDR3 covers 18 residues. V dropped 0 bases and J dropped 0; count of bases not matched to a gene: 9. This CDR3 is CASSLAKRGLANSYEQYF. Partial CDR3 DNA: TGTGCCAGCAGCTTAGCGAAACGGGGACTAGCTAACTCCTACGAG.

Regarding this clone: The CDR3 goes on 3 residues after the read ends, and that part is filled in from the germline J gene. V usage is TRBV5-4 and J usage is TRBJ1-1; the D gene is possibly TRBD1 (5 bases). CDR3 size: 16 residues. Germline assignment: CDR1 SGHNT and CDR2 YYREEE (reference sequence). Trimming left V 0 bases short and J 4 bases short, with 16 bases between. CDR3 bases read: TGTGCCAGCAGCTTGGAGGGGCAGGGTAGAGGCACTGAA. Its protein is CASSLEGQGRGTE. The entire CDR3 is CASSLEGQGRGTEAFF.

Turning to this clone: Read sequence stops 3 residues before the CDR3 end, and the germline J gene provides the missing end. The V gene is TRBV28, the J gene TRBJ2-5, with TRBD2 matching over 9 bases. The J segment lost 5 bases and the V segment lost 6 bases, leaving 7 bases of the junction unmatched. CDR3 length: 14 amino acids. Germline V gene lookup returns CDR1 MDHEN and CDR2 SYDVKM. CDR3 bases read: TGTGCCAGCAGGCTTAGCGGGAGAGCGGAGACC. Translation: CASRLSGRAET. The whole CDR3 reads CASRLSGRAETQYF.

Partial CDR3 DNA: TGTGCCAGTAGTTTCCCGGAGCGTTTCCGGGATGAG. This gives the protein CASSFPERFRDE. Given in full, the CDR3 is CASSFPERFRDEQFF. The V call is TRBV19, the J call TRBJ2-1; no reliable D call. The read falls 3 residues short of the CDR3 end, and the missing part is taken from the germline J gene. Per the germline V gene, CDR1 is LNHDA and CDR2 is SQIVND (reference sequence). The CDR3 totals 15 residues. Deletions cut 5 bases from V and 8 bases from J, with 19 bases between.

Concerning this clone: With the read ending 3 residues before the CDR3 end, the germline J gene is used to fill in that end. The chain has TRBV24-1 and TRBJ1-1; 8 bases line up with TRBD1. CDR1 is KGHDR, CDR2 SFDVKD, per germline. The CDR3 has 16 residues. V dropped 3 bases and J dropped 6; count of bases not matched to a gene: 11. The part of the CDR3 DNA that was read is TGTGCCACCAGTGATCCCGGGACAGGAAAGATCGCTGAA. Its protein product is CATSDPGTGKIAE. The whole CDR3 protein reads CATSDPGTGKIAEAFF.

On this clone: The read is 3 residues too short to cover the CDR3 end, so that end is filled in from the germline J gene. The genes are TRBV6-2 or TRBV6-3 and TRBJ1-2; D ambiguous. The V and J ends lost 5 bases and 4 bases respectively, with 8 bases between them. Germline V gives CDR1 MNHEY, CDR2 SVGEGT. CDR3 length: 12 amino acids. CDR3 DNA, as far as it was read: TGTGCCAGCAGTCCTGGGCCCTATGGC. Protein product: CASSPGPYG. The CDR3 in its entirety is CASSPGPYGYTF.

Remarks on this clone: The CDR3 goes on 3 residues after the read ends, and that part is filled in from the germline J gene. This chain connects TRBV12-3 or TRBV12-4 to TRBJ1-1; maybe TRBD1 (5 bases). The V end was cut by 3 bases, the J end by 7 bases, with 6 bases between. CDR3 length equals 11 residues. CDR3 DNA, as far as it was read: TGTGCCAGCAGTTTGGGGGGTGAA. Protein: CASSLGGE. The whole CDR3 protein reads CASSLGGEAFF.

Note on this clone: The read terminates 3 residues ahead of where the CDR3 ends, so the germline J gene completes it. V usage is TRBV20-1 and J usage is TRBJ1-6; tentative D call: TRBD1 (5 bases). CDR1 is DFQATT and CDR2 is SNEGSKA in the germline V gene (reference sequence). The CDR3 runs 15 residues. The V and J ends lost 4 bases and 5 bases respectively, with 15 bases between them. Here the CDR3 reads CSATQFSGNNSPLHF. CDR3 DNA (partial): TGCAGTGCTACCCAATTCTCAGGGAATAATTCACCC.

Worth noting for this clone: The read terminates 3 residues ahead of where the CDR3 ends, so the germline J gene completes it. The genes are TRBV19 and TRBJ2-5; 10 bases fit TRBD1. CDR1 LNHDA and CDR2 SQIVND come from the germline V gene (reference sequence). With 6 bases clipped from V and 5 bases from J, the junction kept 6 bases outside the gene matches. The CDR3 has 14 residues. CDR3 DNA (partial): TGTGCCAGTAGCCCGAGACAGGGGGCGGAGACC. Translated: CASSPRQGAET. In full, the CDR3 reads CASSPRQGAETQYF.

As for this clone: Read data end 3 residues before the CDR3 end; the end is taken from the germline J gene. This rearrangement joins TRBV6-1 to TRBJ1-6, with 12 positions matching TRBD1. The trim removed 4 bases at V and 6 bases at J, leaving 4 bases unmatched. Germline CDR1 MNHNS, CDR2 SASEGT. CDR3 length: 16 residues. The CDR3 protein is CASSAGTGGGNSPLHF. The DNA read from the CDR3 is TGTGCCAGCAGTGCAGGGACAGGGGGCGGTAATTCACCC.

In regard to this clone: Read sequence stops 3 residues before the CDR3 end, and the germline J gene provides the missing end. The rearrangement joins TRBV30 to TRBJ2-3; 7 bases map to TRBD2. The CDR3 runs to 13 residues. V was clipped by 5 bases and J by 4 bases; unmatched bases: 6. Per germline, CDR1 GTSNPN and CDR2 SVGIG (reference sequence). CDR3 bases read: TGTGCCTGGGGGGCGGGGGAACCAGATACG. It codes for CAWGAGEPDT. The CDR3 as a whole reads CAWGAGEPDTQYF.

In regard to this clone: The read halts 3 residues ahead of the CDR3 end, with the missing end drawn from the germline J gene. The chain uses TRBV28 and TRBJ1-5; D unclear. The CDR3 totals 14 residues. CDR1 is MDHEN, CDR2 SYDVKM, per germline. V lost 2 bases, J lost 0 bases, and 5 bases lay in between. CDR3 sequence: CASSLIDSNQPQHF. CDR3 DNA (partial): TGTGCCAGCAGTTTAATAGATAGCAATCAGCCC.

Of note for this clone: With the read ending 3 residues before the CDR3 end, the germline J gene is used to fill in that end. This chain uses TRBV7-8 with TRBJ2-7; D ambiguous. Germline CDR1 and CDR2: SGHVS and FQNEAQ. V was pared by 8 bases and J by 4 bases, with 9 bases between. The CDR3 covers 11 residues. The DNA read from the CDR3 is TGTGCCAGCGCCCCGAGGTACGAG. Its protein is CASAPRYE. The whole CDR3 region reads CASAPRYEQYF.

In the case of this clone: The read ends 3 residues early relative to the CDR3; the germline J gene fills the gap. The V and J genes are TRBV7-3 and TRBJ2-3; 7 nucleotides line up with TRBD2. CDR1 and CDR2 from the germline V gene are SGHTA and FQGTGA. Unmatched junction bases numbered 11, after V lost 3 bases and J lost 5 bases. This CDR3 contains 16 residues. The CDR3: CASSFSGGREGDTQYF. The part of the CDR3 DNA that was read is TGTGCCAGCAGCTTCTCCGGGGGGAGAGAAGGAGATACG.

As concerns this clone: The read terminates 3 residues ahead of where the CDR3 ends, so the germline J gene completes it. This sequence joins TRBV10-1 and TRBJ2-1, with 11 bases identical to TRBD1. The trim removed 7 bases at V and 8 bases at J, leaving 7 bases unmatched. Germline CDR1 WNHNN, CDR2 SYGVQD (reference sequence). CDR3 length: 14 residues. The DNA read from the CDR3 is TGCGCCAGCAAGGTGGACAGGGGGCGCGATGAG. Translated, it gives CASKVDRGRDE. The whole CDR3 protein is CASKVDRGRDEQFF.